Sequencing of this T cell receptor (beta chain) was carried out in a study of cytomegalovirus exposure and HLA in healthy donors. This clone was seen a few times. The antigen is undetermined. Findings of the study overall: Most CMV-associated TCR beta chains were later found to appear HLA-restricted.

Germline assignment: CDR1 MDHEN and CDR2 SYDVKM. V lost 8 bases to trimming and J lost 4 bases; unmatched junction nucleotides: 11. This CDR3 region has 16 residues. The study ran its PCR with 60 Vbeta and 13 Jbeta primers. Profiled with immunoSEQ multiplex PCR; TCRdb holds only in-frame clones, not every one. The sample has about 190,000 clones, around 84% seen once; the top ten hold about 3%. The rearrangement links TRBV28 to TRBJ2-3, with 11 bases aligning to TRBD2. The TCR comes from a man aged 40-50 years in good health and CMV-seropositive. The sequencing sample was made of PBMCs. The DNA of the CDR3 is TGTGCCAGCCGAAAGACTAGCGGGACGTCAGCAGATACGCAGTATTTT. Translating gives CASRKTSGTSADTQYF.